A single sample is the source of the 27 T cell receptor beta chains below, sequenced in a study of shared clonotypes between healthy human individuals. Only CD45RO-negative cells positively selected for CCR7 counted as naive CD8 cells, so terminally differentiated effector memory CD45RA+ cells were excluded. Sequencing was performed with immunoSEQ multiplex PCR; in TCRdb, only in-frame clones are kept and a portion is missing. Here the sample spans approximately 1.9 million clones, 93% being singletons. The sequenced material came from naive CD8+ T cells from PBMCs. The receptors derive from a young man in good health. Some clones in this sample may be carry-over from other donors' samples.

The rearrangement links TRBV14 to TRBJ2-7; D possibly matches TRBD1 or TRBD2 (5 bases each). CDR3 length: 15 amino acids. With 4 bases removed from V and 0 bases from J, the gap between germline ends came to 13 bases. Germline V gene lookup returns CDR1 SGHDN and CDR2 FVKESK. CDR3 sequence (DNA): TGTGCCAGCAGCCCCGTGAGGGGTAGCTCCTACGAGCAGTACTTC. Protein sequence: CASSPVRGSSYEQYF.

On this clone: Other nucleotide sequences from this sample produce the same CDR3. The gene calls are TRBV27 and TRBJ2-7; 9 bases map to TRBD1. V gave up 3 bases and J gave up 1 base; unmatched junction bases: 1. The CDR3 has 14 amino acids. Germline lookup yields CDR1 MNHEY and CDR2 SMNVEV (reference sequence). CDR3 DNA: TGTGCCAGCAGTTTTGACAGGGGGTCCTACGAGCAGTACTTC. Protein: CASSFDRGSYEQYF.

The chain joins TRBV19 to TRBJ1-2, with D unresolved. Germline V gene data show CDR1 as LNHDA and CDR2 as SQIVND (reference sequence). The V and J ends lost 5 bases and 5 bases respectively, with 15 bases between them. The CDR3 spans 14 residues. The CDR3 spells CASSGLRPLYGYTF. CDR3 in DNA: TGTGCCAGTAGTGGATTGCGGCCACTATATGGCTACACCTTC.

J is TRBJ2-7 and V is TRBV29-1, with D tentatively TRBD2 (5 bases). V lost 4 bases, J lost 2 bases, and 15 bases lay in between. The CDR3 sequence is 14 residues long. Per the germline V gene, CDR1 is SQVTM and CDR2 is ANQGSEA. The CDR3 DNA follows: TGCAGCGTTGTAGTTGGGCAGCGGACCTACGAGCAGTACTTC. Protein product: CSVVVGQRTYEQYF.

This chain links TRBV6-5 with TRBJ2-1; tentative D call: TRBD2 (6 bases). The CDR3 has 15 residues. Trimming stripped 6 bases from V and 5 bases from J, with 17 bases between. Germline V gene data show CDR1 as MNHEY and CDR2 as SVGAGI. The chain's CDR3 is CASSRGLARHNEQFF. DNA of the CDR3: TGTGCCAGCAGCCGCGGGCTAGCGAGACACAATGAGCAGTTCTTC.

The chain carries TRBV5-6 and TRBJ2-7; 9 nucleotides align to TRBD1. With 4 bases clipped from V and 6 bases from J, the junction kept 8 bases outside the gene matches. Germline CDR1 SGHDT, CDR2 YYEEEE. This CDR3 spans 14 amino acids. CDR3 DNA sequence: TGTGCCAGCAGCCCCGGGACAGGGTATGGCGAGCAGTACTTC. Translated, it gives CASSPGTGYGEQYF.

The chain couples TRBV4-3 to TRBJ1-5; D is possibly TRBD1 (5 bases). The germline V gene encodes CDR1 LGHNA and CDR2 YSLEER. V lost 0 bases, J lost 6 bases, and 12 bases lay in between. The CDR3 totals 15 residues. The CDR3 DNA follows: TGCGCCAGCAGCCAAGATCTCGGGCAGGGTCAGCCCCAGCATTTT. Translating gives CASSQDLGQGQPQHF.

V is TRBV2 and J is TRBJ2-7, with D possibly TRBD2 on 6 matching bases. Germline V gene data show CDR1 as SNHLY and CDR2 as FYNNEI. This CDR3 region has 14 residues. Trimming cost V 1 base and J 3 bases, with 10 bases left between them. CDR3 DNA sequence: TGTGCCAGCAGTGAAGGGGACTCTGTCTACGAGCAGTACTTC. The encoded protein is CASSEGDSVYEQYF.

The V gene is TRBV9, the J gene TRBJ2-3, with 7 positions matching TRBD2. The CDR3 has 15 residues. Germline lookup yields CDR1 SGDLS and CDR2 YYNGEE. The V gene end was trimmed by 0 bases and the J gene end by 2 bases; junction bases not matched to a gene: 3. The CDR3 DNA is TGTGCCAGCAGCGTAGTGGGGGGGATCACAGATACGCAGTATTTT. Translated, it gives CASSVVGGITDTQYF.

A note on this clone: An end of the junction differs from the germline gene, which may be a read error. The chain is built from TRBV15 and TRBJ2-6; D perhaps matches TRBD2 (7 bases). CDR3 size: 17 residues. Germline values: CDR1 LNHNV, CDR2 YYDKDF (reference sequence). The CDR3 nucleotides read TGTGCCACCAGCAGGCCAGATGGGAGGGAAGGGGGCAACGTCCTGACTTTC. Its translation: CATSRPDGREGGNVLTF.

Written as DNA, the CDR3 is TGTGCCAGCAGCATCCCGGGACTAGCTCTTACGGGGGCCAAAAACATTCAGTACTTC. Translation: CASSIPGLALTGAKNIQYF. This chain connects TRBV28 to TRBJ2-4; 9 bases map to TRBD2. Trimming took 6 bases from V and 1 from J; bases not matched to a gene: 16. The germline V gene has CDR1 MDHEN and CDR2 SYDVKM. The CDR3 is 19 amino acids.

CDR3 nucleotides: TGTGCCAGCAGCCACGGATGGGACCCCGGTCTAGCGGGGGGCATCTACGAGCAGTACTTC. It translates to CASSHGWDPGLAGGIYEQYF. V gene TRBV5-5 combines with J gene TRBJ2-7, with 11 nucleotides matching TRBD2. The CDR3 is 20 residues long. Germline-derived CDR1 and CDR2 are SGHKS and YYEKEE (reference sequence). V gave up 4 bases and J gave up 3 bases; unmatched junction bases: 21.

This clone appeared once. The genes are TRBV5-8 and TRBJ2-7; D is ambiguous. Trimming cost V 5 bases and J 7 bases, with 13 bases left between them. CDR1 and CDR2 (germline): SGHTS, YDEGEE. The CDR3 spans 12 residues. CDR3 nucleotides: TGTGCCAGCAGTATCAGGCTCCAAGAGCAGTACTTC. Translating it yields CASSIRLQEQYF.

Points on this clone: At the DNA level, this CDR3 is encoded by other sequences in the same sample as well. The rearrangement joins TRBV6-5 to TRBJ2-1, with D perhaps TRBD1 or TRBD2 (5 bases each). This CDR3 region has 14 residues. CDR1 and CDR2 (germline): MNHEY, SVGAGI. The V and J ends lost 4 bases and 4 bases respectively, with 11 bases between them. In nucleotides, the CDR3 is TGTGCCAGCAGTTCCCCCGGGGCTTACAATGAGCAGTTCTTC. This sequence encodes CASSSPGAYNEQFF.

This clone was recorded once. The V call is TRBV2, the J call TRBJ1-2, with a tentative D call TRBD1 (6 bases). Trimming took 6 bases from V and 8 from J, leaving 16 bases between them. Germline-derived CDR1 and CDR2 are SNHLY and FYNNEI. This CDR3 is 13 amino acids long. The CDR3: CASSDLMGAGYTF. For the CDR3, the DNA is TGTGCCAGCAGCGACTTAATGGGGGCCGGCTACACCTTC.

CDR3 DNA: TGTGCCAGCAGTGACTCTACAAGCTATAATTCACCCCTCCACTTT. This sequence encodes CASSDSTSYNSPLHF. The genes are TRBV25-1 and TRBJ1-6; no clear D gene. V was trimmed by 3 bases and J by 3 bases, leaving 9 bases between them. This CDR3 has 15 amino acids. Per the germline V gene, CDR1 is MGHDK and CDR2 is SYGVNS.

This chain joins TRBV9 and TRBJ1-1; the D is unclear. Germline lookup yields CDR1 SGDLS and CDR2 YYNGEE. The germline V and J ends were trimmed by 0 bases and 1 base, with 10 bases remaining between them. CDR3 size: 15 residues. In nucleotides, the CDR3 is TGTGCCAGCAGCGTAGGTCGCGGCTGGAACACTGAAGCTTTCTTT. Amino acids: CASSVGRGWNTEAFF.

CDR3 sequence (DNA): TGTGCCAGCAGTTCCGCCCGAGTGTCGGACACTGAAGCTTTCTTT. Translated, it gives CASSSARVSDTEAFF. V gene TRBV27 combines with J gene TRBJ1-1; D not resolved. Between the trimmed V and J ends, which lost 4 bases and 3 bases, there was a span of 15 bases. The CDR3 is made up of 15 amino acids. Germline values: CDR1 MNHEY, CDR2 SMNVEV (reference sequence).

The V call is TRBV10-3, the J call TRBJ1-2; 7 bases align to TRBD1. Germline V gene sequence: CDR1 ENHRY, CDR2 SYGVKD. The V segment lost 3 bases and the J segment 2 bases; nucleotides outside the gene matches: 6. This CDR3 region has 15 residues. The CDR3 bases are TGTGCCATCAGTGATCCGGGACAGAAAAACTATGGCTACACCTTC. Translated: CAISDPGQKNYGYTF.

The gene calls are TRBV7-9 and TRBJ2-3; possibly TRBD1 for D (6 bases). The CDR3 consists of 15 residues. V lost 10 bases and J lost 6, with 23 bases in between. Germline values: CDR1 SEHNR, CDR2 FQNEAQ (reference sequence). As DNA, the CDR3 is TGTGCCACCGAGGGGGAACAGGGTTGGGCCGATACGCAGTATTTT. This sequence encodes CATEGEQGWADTQYF.

This clone showed up just once. This sequence joins TRBV29-1 and TRBJ2-1; 8 nucleotides match TRBD2. J was trimmed by 5 bases and V by 3 bases; bases with no gene match: 9. The CDR3 extends over 15 amino acids. Germline V lookup: CDR1 SQVTM, CDR2 ANQGSEA. CDR3 in amino acids: CSVDYSREVNNEQFF. The CDR3 nucleotides read TGCAGCGTTGATTACTCGCGGGAGGTAAACAATGAGCAGTTCTTC.

Turning to this clone: Other nucleotide sequences in the sample specify the same CDR3. The chain links TRBV7-3 to TRBJ2-3, with D hard to call. Germline values: CDR1 SGHTA, CDR2 FQGTGA. V was cut by 1 base and J by 0 bases, with 2 bases left in between. The CDR3 is 13 amino acids. The CDR3 coding sequence is TGTGCCAGCAGCTTAATCAGCACAGATACGCAGTATTTT. Its translation is CASSLISTDTQYF.

The rearrangement links TRBV7-9 to TRBJ2-7; 10 positions match TRBD2. CDR1 SEHNR and CDR2 FQNEAQ come from the germline V gene (reference sequence). The length of the CDR3 is 16 residues. J gave up 2 bases and V 5 bases, and 9 bases lay outside the gene matches. CDR3 sequence reads: CASSPRTSGKTYEQYF. The CDR3 DNA reads as TGTGCCAGCAGCCCACGGACTAGCGGCAAAACCTACGAGCAGTACTTC.

The table lists this clone with a count of one. The chain is built from TRBV5-5 and TRBJ1-1; TRBD1 aligns across 10 bases. This CDR3 contains 15 residues. The J segment lost 6 bases and the V segment lost 2 bases, leaving 7 bases of the junction unmatched. Germline CDR1 is SGHKS and CDR2 is YYEKEE (reference sequence). CDR3 in amino acids: CASSFRTGGWSEAFF. The CDR3 DNA follows: TGTGCCAGCAGCTTCCGGACAGGGGGTTGGTCTGAAGCTTTCTTT.

The rearrangement uses TRBV7-8 and TRBJ2-1; 11 bases fit TRBD2. The CDR3 covers 14 residues. The J segment lost 5 bases and the V segment lost 5 bases, leaving 2 bases of the junction unmatched. Per the germline V gene, CDR1 is SGHVS and CDR2 is FQNEAQ. The CDR3 DNA is TGTGCCAGCAGCAGGGGACTAGCGGACAATGAGCAGTTCTTC. Translated, it gives CASSRGLADNEQFF.

Turning to this clone: In the same sample, other DNA sequences code for this CDR3. V usage is TRBV27 and J usage is TRBJ2-2, with D perhaps TRBD1 (5 bases). The length of the CDR3 is 15 residues. Trimming took 3 bases from V and 1 from J, leaving 9 bases between them. The germline V gene has CDR1 MNHEY and CDR2 SMNVEV (reference sequence). Here the CDR3 DNA reads TGTGCCAGCAGTTTGTACCAGGGGAACACCGGGGAGCTGTTTTTT. This sequence encodes CASSLYQGNTGELFF.

The J gene is TRBJ2-2, the V gene TRBV28; 7 bases are shared with TRBD2. The V gene end was trimmed by 9 bases and the J gene end by 4 bases; junction bases not matched to a gene: 14. The CDR3 has 16 residues. Germline V gene sequence: CDR1 MDHEN, CDR2 SYDVKM. The CDR3 is CASSSRWREFTGELFF. In DNA, the CDR3 is TGTGCCAGTTCCTCACGATGGCGGGAGTTCACCGGGGAGCTGTTTTTT.